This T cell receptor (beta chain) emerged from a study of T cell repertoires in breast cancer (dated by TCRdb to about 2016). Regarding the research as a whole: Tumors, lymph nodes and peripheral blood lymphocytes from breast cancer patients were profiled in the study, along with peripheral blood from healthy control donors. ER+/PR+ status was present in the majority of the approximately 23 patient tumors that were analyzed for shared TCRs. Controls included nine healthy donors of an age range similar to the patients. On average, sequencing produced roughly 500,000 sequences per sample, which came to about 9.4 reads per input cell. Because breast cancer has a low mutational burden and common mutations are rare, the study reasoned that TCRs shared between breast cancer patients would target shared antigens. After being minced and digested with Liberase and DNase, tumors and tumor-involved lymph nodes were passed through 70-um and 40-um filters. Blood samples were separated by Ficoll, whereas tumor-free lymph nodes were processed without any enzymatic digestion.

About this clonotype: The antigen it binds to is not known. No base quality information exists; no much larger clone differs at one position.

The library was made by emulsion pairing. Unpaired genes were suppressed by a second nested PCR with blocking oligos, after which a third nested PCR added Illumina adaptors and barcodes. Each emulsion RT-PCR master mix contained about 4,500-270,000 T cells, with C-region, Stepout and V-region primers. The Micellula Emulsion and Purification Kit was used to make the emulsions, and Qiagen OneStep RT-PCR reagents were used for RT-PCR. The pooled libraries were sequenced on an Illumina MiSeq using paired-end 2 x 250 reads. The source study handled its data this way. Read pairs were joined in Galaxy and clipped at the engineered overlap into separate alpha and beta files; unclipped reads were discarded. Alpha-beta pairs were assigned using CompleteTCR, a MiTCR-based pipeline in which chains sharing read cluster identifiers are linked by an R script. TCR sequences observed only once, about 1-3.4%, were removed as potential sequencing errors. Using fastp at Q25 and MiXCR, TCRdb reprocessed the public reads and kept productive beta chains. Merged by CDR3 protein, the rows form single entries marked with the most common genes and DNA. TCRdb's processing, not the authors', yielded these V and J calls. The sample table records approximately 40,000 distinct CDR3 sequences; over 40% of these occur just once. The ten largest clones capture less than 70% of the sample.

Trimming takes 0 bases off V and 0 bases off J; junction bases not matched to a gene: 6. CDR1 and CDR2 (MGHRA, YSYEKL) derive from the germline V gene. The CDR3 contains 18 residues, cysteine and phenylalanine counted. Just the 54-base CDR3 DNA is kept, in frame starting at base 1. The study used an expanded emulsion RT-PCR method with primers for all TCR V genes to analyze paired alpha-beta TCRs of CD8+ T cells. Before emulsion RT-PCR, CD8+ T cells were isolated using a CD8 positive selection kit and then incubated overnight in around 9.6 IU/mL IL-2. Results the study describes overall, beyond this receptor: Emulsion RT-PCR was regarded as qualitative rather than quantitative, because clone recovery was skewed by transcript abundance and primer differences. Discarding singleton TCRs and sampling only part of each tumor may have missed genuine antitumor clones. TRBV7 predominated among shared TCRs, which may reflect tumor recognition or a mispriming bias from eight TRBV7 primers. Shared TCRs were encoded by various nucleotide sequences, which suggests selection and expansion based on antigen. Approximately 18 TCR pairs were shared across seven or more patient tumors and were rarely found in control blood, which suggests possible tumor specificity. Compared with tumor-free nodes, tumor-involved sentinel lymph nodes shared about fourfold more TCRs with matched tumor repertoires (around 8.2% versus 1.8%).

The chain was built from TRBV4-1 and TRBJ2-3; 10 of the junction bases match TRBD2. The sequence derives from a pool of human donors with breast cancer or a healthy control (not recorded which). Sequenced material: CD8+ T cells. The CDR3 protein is CASSQDFTSGTSTDTQYF. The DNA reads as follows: TGCGCCAGCAGCCAAGATTTCACTAGCGGGACTAGCACAGATACGCAGTATTTT.